This entry is about one T cell receptor (beta chain). This record comes from a study of response to subunit inactivated influenza vaccine. This CDR3 is 16 amino acids long. Trimming cost V 3 bases and J 0 bases; bases outside gene matches: 5. TCRdb processed the RT-PCR reads anew with MiXCR; each CDR3 protein has one entry. The data contain 600,000 to 850,000 distinct CDR3 sequences, 11% to 15% of them singletons. The chain carries TRBV12-3 or TRBV12-4 and TRBJ2-4, with TRBD1 matching 7 bases. The input for sequencing was PBMCs from blood, taken around two weeks before vaccination. The sequence was collected from a middle-aged man who received an inactivated influenza vaccine. As DNA, the CDR3 is TGTGCCAGCAGTTTCGGCCAGGGGGAAGCCAAAAACATTCAGTACTTC. Translating gives CASSFGQGEAKNIQYF.